A selection of T cell receptor beta chains follows, all from one sample in a study of T-cell reconstitution after alpha-beta-depleted transplantation in children. TCRdb itself ran the PCR reads through MiXCR, one entry per CDR3 protein. This sample has 150,000 to 250,000 distinct CDR3 sequences, with about 6% found just once. The source was PBMCs, collected before TCRalphabeta/CD19-depleted stem cell transplant. The source of these receptors is a girl in the first two years of life with combined immunodeficiency, due to receive a stem cell transplant. Each CDR3 is given with its conserved first and last residue. A D gene is named only where the DNA matches it firmly. Clone size appears in some rows only: once, few, many, or a class for an expanded clone.

d_call,j_call,v_call,clone_size,cdr3_nt,cdr3_aa
NA,TRBJ2-1,TRBV11-2,many,TGTGCCAGCAGCTTATGGGATAGCGGCAACGAGCAGTTCTTC,CASSLWDSGNEQFF
NA,TRBJ1-2,TRBV4-3,NA,TGCGCCAGCAGCCAAGTAAACAGCTTTTTCAATGGCTACACCTTC,CASSQVNSFFNGYTF
TRBD1,TRBJ1-3,TRBV4-3,many,TGCGCCAGCAGCCAAGTCGAGACAGGGCTCAGCACCATATATTTT,CASSQVETGLSTIYF
NA,TRBJ2-5,TRBV7-2,many,TGTGCCAGCAGCCCACCTTACCTTCGGGTTCTTAACAGGAACCAAGAGACCCAGTACTTC,CASSPPYLRVLNRNQETQYF
NA,TRBJ2-3,TRBV20-1,many,TGCAGTGCTGCGAGGGACGGCACAGATACGCAGTATTTT,CSAARDGTDTQYF
TRBD2,TRBJ2-2,TRBV20-1,many,TGCAGTGCTAGGTCGGCTAGCGGTACCGGGGAGCTGTTTTTT,CSARSASGTGELFF
NA,TRBJ2-1,TRBV7-8,few,TGTGCCAGCAGCGGAGGGCGGGATCTTTACAATGAGCAGTTCTTC,CASSGGRDLYNEQFF
TRBD2,TRBJ2-5,TRBV10-3,many,TGTGCCGCTAATAGCGGGGGCCGGGAGACCCAGTACTTC,CAANSGGRETQYF
NA,TRBJ2-3,TRBV20-1,many,TGCAGTGCTAGACGACCTAACACAGATACGCAGTATTTT,CSARRPNTDTQYF
NA,TRBJ2-7,TRBV15,many,TGTGCCACCAGCAGCCCCCGGCGCTACGAGCAGTACTTC,CATSSPRRYEQYF
NA,TRBJ2-5,TRBV7-8,NA,TGTGCCAGCAGCTTAAGGGGAGATCGAGAGACCCAGTACTTC,CASSLRGDRETQYF
NA,TRBJ1-1,TRBV27,few,TGTGCCAGCAGAGCACAGGGACGGGTGGACACTGAAGCTTTCTTT,CASRAQGRVDTEAFF
NA,TRBJ1-6,TRBV7-7,few,TGTGCCAGCAGCCCCCGGGGCGGTTCACCCCTCCACTTT,CASSPRGGSPLHF
NA,TRBJ2-2,TRBV5-6,many,TGTGCCAGCAGCTTGATTGCAGGGAGGTCCGGGGAGCTGTTTTTT,CASSLIAGRSGELFF
NA,TRBJ2-7,TRBV6-1,many,TGTGCCAGCAGTCCCAGGCCGGAAGTAGACGAGCAGTACTTC,CASSPRPEVDEQYF
NA,TRBJ1-1,TRBV2,many,TGTGCCAGCAGTGTATCGGGACCCATGAACACTGAAGCTTTCTTT,CASSVSGPMNTEAFF
NA,TRBJ2-1,TRBV6-1,many,TGTGCCAGCAGCCGGGGGCACAGGGGTTCCTACAATGAGCAGTTCTTC,CASSRGHRGSYNEQFF
NA,TRBJ2-1,TRBV29-1,many,TGCAGCGTTGATGACGGACCCTACAATGAGCAGTTCTTC,CSVDDGPYNEQFF
NA,TRBJ2-7,TRBV7-2,many,TGTGCCAGCAGCTTGGGTAGCGGACCTGTTCTAGGGTACGAGCAGTACTTC,CASSLGSGPVLGYEQYF
NA,TRBJ2-5,TRBV5-5,NA,TGTGCCAGCAGTCTCAGCGGGCCGCAAGAGACCCAGTACTTC,CASSLSGPQETQYF
TRBD2,TRBJ2-7,TRBV28,NA,TGTGCCAGCAGTTTAGGCGGGGGGGCGGCCGGCGAGCAGTACTTC,CASSLGGGAAGEQYF
NA,TRBJ1-1,TRBV5-1,many,TGCGCCAGCAGCTTGGCCAGGGTAGAGGGCACTGAAGCTTTCTTT,CASSLARVEGTEAFF
TRBD2,TRBJ2-3,TRBV12-3/TRBV12-4,NA,TGTGCCAGCAGGCCTAGCGGGGGAAGCACAGATACGCAGTATTTT,CASRPSGGSTDTQYF
NA,TRBJ2-7,TRBV7-2,few,TGTGCCAGCAGCTCCCTAGCGACCAGCTCCTACGAGCAGTACTTC,CASSSLATSSYEQYF
NA,TRBJ2-1,TRBV14,many,TGTGCCAGCAGCCCCCCGGGGCGGGGCGACAATGAGCAGTTCTTC,CASSPPGRGDNEQFF
NA,TRBJ2-7,TRBV28,many,TGTGCCAGCAGTGGAACCGGGCCCCGAGTAATCGAGCAGTACTTC,CASSGTGPRVIEQYF
TRBD2,TRBJ2-2,TRBV7-2,many,TGTGCCAGCAGCTCAGGGACTAGCACCGGGGAGCTGTTTTTT,CASSSGTSTGELFF
TRBD1,TRBJ2-7,TRBV5-1,few,TGCGCCAGCAGCCCACGGACAGGGATGGGTGAGCAGTACTTC,CASSPRTGMGEQYF
NA,TRBJ2-1,TRBV7-6,many,TGTGCCAGCAGCTTACAATCCGGGGACAATGAGCAGTTCTTC,CASSLQSGDNEQFF